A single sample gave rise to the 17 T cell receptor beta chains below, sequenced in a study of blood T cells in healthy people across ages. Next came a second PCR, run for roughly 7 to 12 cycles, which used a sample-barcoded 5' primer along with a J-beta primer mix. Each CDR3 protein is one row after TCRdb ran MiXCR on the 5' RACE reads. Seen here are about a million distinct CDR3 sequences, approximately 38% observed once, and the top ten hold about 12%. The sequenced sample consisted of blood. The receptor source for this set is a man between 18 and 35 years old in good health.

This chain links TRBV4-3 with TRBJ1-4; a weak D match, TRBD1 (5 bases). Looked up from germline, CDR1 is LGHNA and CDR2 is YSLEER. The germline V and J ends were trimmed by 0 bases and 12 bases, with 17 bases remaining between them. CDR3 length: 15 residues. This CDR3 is CASSQESRGGEELFF. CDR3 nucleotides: TGCGCCAGCAGCCAAGAATCTAGGGGAGGAGAAGAACTGTTTTTT.

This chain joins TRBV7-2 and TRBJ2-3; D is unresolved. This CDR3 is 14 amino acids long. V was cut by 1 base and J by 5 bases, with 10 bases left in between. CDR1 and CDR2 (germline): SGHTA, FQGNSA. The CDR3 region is CASSLVGPEDTQYF. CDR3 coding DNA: TGTGCCAGCAGCTTAGTGGGTCCGGAAGATACGCAGTATTTT. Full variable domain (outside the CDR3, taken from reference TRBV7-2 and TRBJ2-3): GAGVSQSPSNKVTEKGKDVELRCDPISGHTALYWYRQSLGQGLEFLIYFQGNSAPDKSGLPSDRFSAERTGGSVSTLTIQRTQQEDSAVYLCASSLVGPEDTQYFGPGTRLTVL.

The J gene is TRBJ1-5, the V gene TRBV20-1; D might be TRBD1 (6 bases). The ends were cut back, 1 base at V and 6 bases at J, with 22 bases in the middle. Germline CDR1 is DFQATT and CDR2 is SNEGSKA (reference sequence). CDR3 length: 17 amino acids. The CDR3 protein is CSARASQPGARGQPQHF. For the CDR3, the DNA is TGCAGTGCTAGAGCCTCGCAGCCGGGGGCGCGCGGTCAGCCCCAGCATTTT.

CDR3 coding DNA: TGTGCCAGCAGCTCCCACTTGTTGTCAACTAATGAAAAACTGTTTTTT. Translating it yields CASSSHLLSTNEKLFF. This sequence joins TRBV5-6 and TRBJ1-4, with D unclear. Germline values: CDR1 SGHDT, CDR2 YYEEEE. Deletions cut 3 bases from V and 0 bases from J, with 12 bases between. The CDR3 runs 16 residues.

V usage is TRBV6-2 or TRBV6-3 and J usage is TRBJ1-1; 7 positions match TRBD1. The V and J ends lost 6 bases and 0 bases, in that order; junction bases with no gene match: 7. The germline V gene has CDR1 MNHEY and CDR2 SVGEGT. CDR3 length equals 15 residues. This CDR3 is CASRLDRVMNTEAFF. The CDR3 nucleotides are TGTGCCAGCAGACTCGACAGGGTCATGAACACTGAAGCTTTCTTT.

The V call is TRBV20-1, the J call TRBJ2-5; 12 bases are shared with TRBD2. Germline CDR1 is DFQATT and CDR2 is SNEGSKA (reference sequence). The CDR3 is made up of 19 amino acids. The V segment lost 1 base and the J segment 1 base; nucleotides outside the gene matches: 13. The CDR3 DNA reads TGCAGTGCTAGAGGCCCTTTGACTAGCGGGGGCCCTTTCCAAGAGACCCAGTACTTC. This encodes CSARGPLTSGGPFQETQYF.

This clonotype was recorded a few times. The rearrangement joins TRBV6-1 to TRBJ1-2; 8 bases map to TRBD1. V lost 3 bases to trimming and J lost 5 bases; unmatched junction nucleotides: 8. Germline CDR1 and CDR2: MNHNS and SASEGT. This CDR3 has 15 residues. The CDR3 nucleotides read TGTGCCAGCAGTGACGGGACAGGCGCCATATATGGCTACACCTTC. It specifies CASSDGTGAIYGYTF.

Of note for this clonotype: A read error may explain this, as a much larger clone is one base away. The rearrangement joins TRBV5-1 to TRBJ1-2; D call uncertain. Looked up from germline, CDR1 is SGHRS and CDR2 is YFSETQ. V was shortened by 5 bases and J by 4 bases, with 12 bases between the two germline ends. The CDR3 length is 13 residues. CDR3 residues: CASSPEVSYGYTF. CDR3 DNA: TGCGCCAGCAGTCCTGAGGTTAGCTATGGCTACACCTTC. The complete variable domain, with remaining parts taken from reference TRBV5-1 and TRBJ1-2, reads KAGVTQTPRYLIKTRGQQVTLSCSPISGHRSVSWYQQTPGQGLQFLFEYFSETQRNKGNFPGRFSGRQFSNSRSEMNVSTLELGDSALYLCASSPEVSYGYTFGSGTRLTVV.

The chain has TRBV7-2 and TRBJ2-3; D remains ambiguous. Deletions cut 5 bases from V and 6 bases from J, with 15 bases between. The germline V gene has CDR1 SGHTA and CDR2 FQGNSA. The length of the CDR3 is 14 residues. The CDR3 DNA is TGTGCCAGCAGCGTGTCATCCCACGCCGATACGCAGTATTTT. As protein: CASSVSSHADTQYF.

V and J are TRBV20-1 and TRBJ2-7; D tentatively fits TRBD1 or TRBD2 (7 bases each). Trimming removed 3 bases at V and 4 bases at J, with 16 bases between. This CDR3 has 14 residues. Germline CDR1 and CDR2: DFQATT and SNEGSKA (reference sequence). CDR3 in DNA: TGCAGTGCTAGGGGGGGGGACAGAGTTTACGAGCAGTACTTC. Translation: CSARGGDRVYEQYF.

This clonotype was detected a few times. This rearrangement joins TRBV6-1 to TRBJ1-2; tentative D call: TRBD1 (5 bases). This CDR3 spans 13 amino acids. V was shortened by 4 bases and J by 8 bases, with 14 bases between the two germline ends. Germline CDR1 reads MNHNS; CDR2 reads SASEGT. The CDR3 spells CASSVGGKRGYTF. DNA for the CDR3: TGTGCCAGCAGTGTCGGGGGAAAACGGGGCTACACCTTC.

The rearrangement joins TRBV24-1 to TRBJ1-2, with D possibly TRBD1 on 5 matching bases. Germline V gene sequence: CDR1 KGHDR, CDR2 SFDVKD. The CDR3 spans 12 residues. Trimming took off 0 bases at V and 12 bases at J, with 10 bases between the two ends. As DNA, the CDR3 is TGTGCCACCAGTGATTTGCCAGGGACGAACACCTTC. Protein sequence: CATSDLPGTNTF.

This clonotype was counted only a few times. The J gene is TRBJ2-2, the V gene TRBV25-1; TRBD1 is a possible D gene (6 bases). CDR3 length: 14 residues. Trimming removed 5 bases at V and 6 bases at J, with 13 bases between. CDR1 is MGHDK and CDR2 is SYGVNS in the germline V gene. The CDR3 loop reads CASSPHTGSGELFF. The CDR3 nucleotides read TGTGCCAGCAGTCCACATACAGGGTCCGGGGAGCTGTTTTTT. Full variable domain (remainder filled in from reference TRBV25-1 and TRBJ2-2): EADIYQTPRYLVIGTGKKITLECSQTMGHDKMYWYQQDPGMELHLIHYSYGVNSTEKGDLSSESTVSRIRTEHFPLTLESARPSHTSQYLCASSPHTGSGELFFGEGSRLTVL.

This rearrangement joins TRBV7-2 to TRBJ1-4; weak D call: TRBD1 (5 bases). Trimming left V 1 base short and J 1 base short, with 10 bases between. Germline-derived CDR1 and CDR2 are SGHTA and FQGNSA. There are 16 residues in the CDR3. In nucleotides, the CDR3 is TGTGCCAGCAGCTTAGGGTTTGGGGGAACTAATGAAAAACTGTTTTTT. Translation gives CASSLGFGGTNEKLFF.

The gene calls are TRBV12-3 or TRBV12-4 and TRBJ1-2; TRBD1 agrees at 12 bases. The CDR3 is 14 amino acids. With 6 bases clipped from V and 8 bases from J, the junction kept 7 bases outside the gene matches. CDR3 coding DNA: TGTGCCAGCAGCGTGGGACAGGGGGCGTGGGGCTACACCTTC. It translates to CASSVGQGAWGYTF.

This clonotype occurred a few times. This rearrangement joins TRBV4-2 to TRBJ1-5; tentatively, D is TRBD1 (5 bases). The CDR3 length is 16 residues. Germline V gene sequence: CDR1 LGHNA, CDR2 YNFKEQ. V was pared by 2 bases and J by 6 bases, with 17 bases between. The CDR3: CASSQSSRERSQPQHF. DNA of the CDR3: TGTGCCAGCAGCCAAAGTAGCAGGGAAAGGAGTCAGCCCCAGCATTTT.

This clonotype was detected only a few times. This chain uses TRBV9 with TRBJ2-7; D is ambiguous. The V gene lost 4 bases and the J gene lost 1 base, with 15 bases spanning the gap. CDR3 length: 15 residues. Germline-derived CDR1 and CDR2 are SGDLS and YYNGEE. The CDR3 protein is CASSPPGYRSYEQYF. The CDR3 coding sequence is TGTGCCAGCAGCCCCCCGGGCTATAGGTCCTACGAGCAGTACTTC. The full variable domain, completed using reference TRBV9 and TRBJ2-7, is DSGVTQTPKHLITATGQRVTLRCSPRSGDLSVYWYQQSLDQGLQFLIQYYNGEERAKGNILERFSAQQFPDLHSELNLSSLELGDSALYFCASSPPGYRSYEQYFGPGTRLTVT.